One and the same sample provided the 7 T cell receptor beta chains below, sequenced in a study of cytomegalovirus exposure and HLA in healthy donors. Primers included in the PCR were 60 Vbeta and 13 Jbeta primers. Method: immunoSEQ multiplex PCR; TCRdb's copy keeps in-frame clones and lacks some. The sample has under 150,000 clones, around four fifths seen once. Sequenced: PBMCs. These receptors all come from a male donor in good health and CMV-seronegative.

In its sample, this clone was seen once. V usage is TRBV19 and J usage is TRBJ1-1; no clear D gene. This CDR3 contains 14 residues. The germline V gene has CDR1 LNHDA and CDR2 SQIVND (reference sequence). V gave up 7 bases and J gave up 0 bases, with 12 bases separating them. CDR3 in amino acids: CASIAGLMNTEAFF. For the CDR3, the DNA is TGTGCCAGTATCGCAGGCCTCATGAACACTGAAGCTTTCTTT.

The J gene is TRBJ2-7, the V gene TRBV6-5; 9 bases line up with TRBD1. Trimming took 7 bases from V and 5 from J; bases not matched to a gene: 3. CDR1 is MNHEY, CDR2 SVGAGI, per germline. This CDR3 comprises 12 residues. CDR3 nucleotides: TGTGCCAGCACGGGACAGGGCCACGAGCAGTACTTC. It translates to CASTGQGHEQYF.

The rearrangement uses TRBV7-9 and TRBJ1-2; 7 bases align to TRBD1. Trimming took 4 bases from V and 5 from J; bases not matched to a gene: 7. From germline, CDR1 is SEHNR and CDR2 FQNEAQ (reference sequence). The CDR3 extends over 14 amino acids. CDR3 sequence reads: CASSSPRDSYGYTF. DNA of the CDR3: TGTGCCAGCAGCTCGCCCCGGGACAGTTATGGCTACACCTTC.

This chain connects TRBV6-4 to TRBJ2-1, with TRBD2 matching over 9 bases. V lost 1 base and J lost 7; bases outside the gene matches: 8. This CDR3 has 16 residues. CDR1 MRHNA and CDR2 SNTAGT come from the germline V gene. The CDR3 sequence is CASSDYGGGAGNEQFF. Written as DNA, the CDR3 is TGTGCCAGCAGTGACTACGGCGGGGGGGCTGGGAATGAGCAGTTCTTC.

V gene TRBV9 combines with J gene TRBJ2-4, with a tentative D call TRBD1 (5 bases). This CDR3 region has 19 residues. Germline V gene sequence: CDR1 SGDLS, CDR2 YYNGEE. The germline V and J ends were trimmed by 0 bases and 0 bases, with 19 bases remaining between them. The CDR3 sequence: CASSVDGRAGSIAKNIQYF. The CDR3 DNA follows: TGTGCCAGCAGCGTAGATGGCAGGGCCGGGTCGATAGCCAAAAACATTCAGTACTTC.

The genes are TRBV5-1 and TRBJ2-1, with 7 bases matching TRBD1. Germline V gives CDR1 SGHRS, CDR2 YFSETQ. V lost 6 bases, J lost 7 bases, and 10 bases stayed unmatched. This CDR3 has 14 residues. The CDR3 region is CASNGDRVWNEQFF. The CDR3 nucleotides are TGCGCCAGCAACGGAGACAGGGTATGGAATGAGCAGTTCTTC. Together with reference TRBV5-1 and TRBJ2-1, the CDR3 gives the full variable domain: KAGVTQTPRYLIKTRGQQVTLSCSPISGHRSVSWYQQTPGQGLQFLFEYFSETQRNKGNFPGRFSGRQFSNSRSEMNVSTLELGDSALYLCASNGDRVWNEQFFGPGTRLTVL.

The CDR3 sequence is CASSEGQGRTDTQYF. In DNA, the CDR3 is TGTGCCAGCAGTGAGGGACAGGGGCGTACAGATACGCAGTATTTT. V gene TRBV2 combines with J gene TRBJ2-3; 10 nucleotides match TRBD1. CDR1 is SNHLY, CDR2 FYNNEI, per germline. The CDR3 runs to 15 residues. V dropped 3 bases and J dropped 3; count of bases not matched to a gene: 3.